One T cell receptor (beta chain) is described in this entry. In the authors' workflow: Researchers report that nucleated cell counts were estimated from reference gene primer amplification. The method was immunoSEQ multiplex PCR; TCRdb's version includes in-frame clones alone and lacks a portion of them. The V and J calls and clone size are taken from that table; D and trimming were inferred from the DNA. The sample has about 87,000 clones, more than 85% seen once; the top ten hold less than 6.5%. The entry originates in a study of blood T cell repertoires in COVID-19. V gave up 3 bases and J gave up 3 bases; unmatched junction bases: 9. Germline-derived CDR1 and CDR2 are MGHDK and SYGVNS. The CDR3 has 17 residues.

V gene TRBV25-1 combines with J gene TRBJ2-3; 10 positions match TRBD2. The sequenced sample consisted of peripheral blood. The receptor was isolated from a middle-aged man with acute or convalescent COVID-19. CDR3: CASSDSHPGLATDTQYF. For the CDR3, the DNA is TGTGCCAGCAGTGATTCCCACCCGGGACTAGCGACAGATACGCAGTATTTT.